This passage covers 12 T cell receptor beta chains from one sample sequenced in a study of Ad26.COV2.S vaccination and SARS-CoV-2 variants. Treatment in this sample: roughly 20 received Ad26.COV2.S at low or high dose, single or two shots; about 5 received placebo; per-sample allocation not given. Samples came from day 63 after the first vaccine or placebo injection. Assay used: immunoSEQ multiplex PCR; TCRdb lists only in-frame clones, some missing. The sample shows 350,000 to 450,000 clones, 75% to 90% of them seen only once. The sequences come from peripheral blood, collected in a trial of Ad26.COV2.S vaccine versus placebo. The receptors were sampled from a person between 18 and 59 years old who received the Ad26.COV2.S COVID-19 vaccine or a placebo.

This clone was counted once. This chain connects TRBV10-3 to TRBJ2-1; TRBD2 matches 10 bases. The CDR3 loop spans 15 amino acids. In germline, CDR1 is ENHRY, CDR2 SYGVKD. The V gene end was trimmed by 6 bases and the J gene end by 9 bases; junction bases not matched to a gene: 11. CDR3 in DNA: TGTGCCATCAGCCAAGCGGGAGGGCCGTCTGGTGAGCAGTTCTTC. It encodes CAISQAGGPSGEQFF.

CDR3 protein: CASSLSGSQTQYF. In nucleotides, the CDR3 is TGTGCCAGCAGCCTCTCTGGGTCGCAGACCCAGTACTTC. The chain carries TRBV3-1 (or the pseudogene TRBV3-2) and TRBJ2-5; no clear D. The CDR3 has 13 amino acids. V was cut by 4 bases and J by 6 bases, with 12 bases left in between. Germline assignment: CDR1 LGHDT and CDR2 YNNKEL (reference sequence).

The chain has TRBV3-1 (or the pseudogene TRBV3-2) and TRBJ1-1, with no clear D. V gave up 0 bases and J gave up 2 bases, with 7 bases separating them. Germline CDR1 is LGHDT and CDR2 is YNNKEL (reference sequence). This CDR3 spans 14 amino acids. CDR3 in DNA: TGTGCCAGCAGCCAAGATCCTGGAAACACTGAAGCTTTCTTT. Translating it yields CASSQDPGNTEAFF.

The CDR3 region is CASSRNPGLAGVGELFF. The DNA for the CDR3 is TGTGCCAGCAGTCGTAATCCGGGACTAGCGGGAGTTGGGGAGCTGTTTTTT. This chain links TRBV27 with TRBJ2-2; TRBD2 aligns across 14 bases. This CDR3 is built from 17 residues. The germline V gene has CDR1 MNHEY and CDR2 SMNVEV (reference sequence). The junction had 10 bases not matched to a gene; V was cut back by 5 bases and J by 8 bases.

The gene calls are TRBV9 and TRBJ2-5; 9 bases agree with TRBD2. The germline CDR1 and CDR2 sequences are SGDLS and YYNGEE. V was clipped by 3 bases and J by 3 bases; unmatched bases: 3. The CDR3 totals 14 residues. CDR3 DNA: TGTGCCAGCAGCGCATTAGCGGGGGAAGAGACCCAGTACTTC. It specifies CASSALAGEETQYF. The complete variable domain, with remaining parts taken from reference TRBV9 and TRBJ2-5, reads DSGVTQTPKHLITATGQRVTLRCSPRSGDLSVYWYQQSLDQGLQFLIQYYNGEERAKGNILERFSAQQFPDLHSELNLSSLELGDSALYFCASSALAGEETQYFGPGTRLLVL.

The DNA for the CDR3 is TGTGCCAGCAGCCATGGGACAGGAGATAACTATGGCTACACCTTC. This gives the protein CASSHGTGDNYGYTF. The chain joins TRBV3-1 (or the pseudogene TRBV3-2) to TRBJ1-2, with 8 bases aligning to TRBD1. Trimming at V came to 3 bases and at J to 1 base, leaving 4 bases not matched to a gene. The germline gives CDR1 LGHDT, CDR2 YNNKEL (reference sequence). CDR3 size: 15 residues.

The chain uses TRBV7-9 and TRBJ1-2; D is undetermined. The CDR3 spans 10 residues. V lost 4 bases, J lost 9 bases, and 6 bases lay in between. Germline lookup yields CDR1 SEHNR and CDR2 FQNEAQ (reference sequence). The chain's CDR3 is CASSSGRYTF. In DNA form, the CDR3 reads TGTGCCAGCAGCTCAGGCCGCTACACCTTC.

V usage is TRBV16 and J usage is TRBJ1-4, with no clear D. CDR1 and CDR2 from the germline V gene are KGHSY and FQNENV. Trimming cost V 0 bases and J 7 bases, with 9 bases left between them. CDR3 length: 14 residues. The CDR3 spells CASSQSGSGEKLFF. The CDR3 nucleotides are TGTGCCAGCAGCCAATCAGGGTCCGGTGAAAAACTGTTTTTT.

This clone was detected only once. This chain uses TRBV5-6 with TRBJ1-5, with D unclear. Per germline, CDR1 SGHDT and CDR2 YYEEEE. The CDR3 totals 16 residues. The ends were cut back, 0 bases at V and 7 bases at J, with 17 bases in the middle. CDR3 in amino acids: CASSLGRGRHGQPQHF. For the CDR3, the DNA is TGTGCCAGCAGCTTGGGTAGAGGAAGGCACGGGCAGCCCCAGCATTTT. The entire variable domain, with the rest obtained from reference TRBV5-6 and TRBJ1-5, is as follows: DAGVTQSPTHLIKTRGQQVTLRCSPKSGHDTVSWYQQALGQGPQFIFQYYEEEERQRGNFPDRFSGHQFPNYSSELNVNALLLGDSALYLCASSLGRGRHGQPQHFGDGTRLSIL.

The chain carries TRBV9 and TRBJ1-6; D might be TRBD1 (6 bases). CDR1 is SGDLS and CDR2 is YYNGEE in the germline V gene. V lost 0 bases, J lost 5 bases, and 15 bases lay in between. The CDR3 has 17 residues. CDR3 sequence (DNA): TGTGCCAGCAGCGTAGGATCGGGAGGGGGTGATAATTCACCCCTCCACTTT. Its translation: CASSVGSGGGDNSPLHF.

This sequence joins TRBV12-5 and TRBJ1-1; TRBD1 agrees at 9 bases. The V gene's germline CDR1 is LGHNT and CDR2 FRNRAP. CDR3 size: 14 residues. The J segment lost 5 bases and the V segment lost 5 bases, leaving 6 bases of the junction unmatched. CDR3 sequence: CASGGQGLRTEAFF. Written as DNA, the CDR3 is TGTGCTAGTGGTGGACAGGGGTTGAGGACTGAAGCTTTCTTT.

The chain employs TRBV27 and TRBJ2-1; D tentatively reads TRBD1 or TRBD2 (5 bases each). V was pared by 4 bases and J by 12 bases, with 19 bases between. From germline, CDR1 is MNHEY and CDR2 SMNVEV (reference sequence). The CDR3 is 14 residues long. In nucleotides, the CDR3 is TGTGCCAGCAGTTCGAACCCACTAGGGGCGGGGCAGTTCTTC. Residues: CASSSNPLGAGQFF.